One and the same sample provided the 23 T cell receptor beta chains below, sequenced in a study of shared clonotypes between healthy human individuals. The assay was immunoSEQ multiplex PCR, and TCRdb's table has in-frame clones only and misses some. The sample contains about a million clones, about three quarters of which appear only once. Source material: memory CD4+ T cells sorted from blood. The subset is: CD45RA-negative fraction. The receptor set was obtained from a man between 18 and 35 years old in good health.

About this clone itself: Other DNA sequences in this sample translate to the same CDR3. The CDR3 region is CASSLRGTSGRDTQYF. The CDR3 DNA reads TGTGCCAGCAGCCTAAGAGGGACTAGCGGAAGAGATACGCAGTATTTT. V and J are TRBV5-6 and TRBJ2-3; 11 bases line up with TRBD2. Germline loops: CDR1 SGHDT, CDR2 YYEEEE. After removal of 4 bases from V and 5 bases from J, the junction contained 9 bases not matched to a gene. The CDR3 is 16 amino acids. The whole variable domain, remainder taken from reference TRBV5-6 and TRBJ2-3, is DAGVTQSPTHLIKTRGQQVTLRCSPKSGHDTVSWYQQALGQGPQFIFQYYEEEERQRGNFPDRFSGHQFPNYSSELNVNALLLGDSALYLCASSLRGTSGRDTQYFGPGTRLTVL.

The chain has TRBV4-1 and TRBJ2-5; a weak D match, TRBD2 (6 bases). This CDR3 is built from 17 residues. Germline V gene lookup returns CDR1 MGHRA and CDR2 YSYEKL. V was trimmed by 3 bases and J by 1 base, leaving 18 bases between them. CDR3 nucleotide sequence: TGCGCCAGCAGCCACTATCCCATTCGGGACTCCCAAGAGACCCAGTACTTC. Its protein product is CASSHYPIRDSQETQYF.

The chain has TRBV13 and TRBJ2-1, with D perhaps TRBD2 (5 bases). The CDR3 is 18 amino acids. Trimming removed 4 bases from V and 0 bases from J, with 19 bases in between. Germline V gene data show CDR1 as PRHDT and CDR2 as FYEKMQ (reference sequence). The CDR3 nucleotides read TGTGCCAGCAGCTCCGGGGTCCTACACCTCTACTCCTACAATGAGCAGTTCTTC. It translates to CASSSGVLHLYSYNEQFF.

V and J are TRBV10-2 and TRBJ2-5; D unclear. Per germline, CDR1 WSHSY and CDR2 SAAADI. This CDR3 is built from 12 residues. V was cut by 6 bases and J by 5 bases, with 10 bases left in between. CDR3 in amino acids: CASRTSGETQYF. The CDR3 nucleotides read TGCGCCAGCAGGACATCTGGGGAGACCCAGTACTTC.

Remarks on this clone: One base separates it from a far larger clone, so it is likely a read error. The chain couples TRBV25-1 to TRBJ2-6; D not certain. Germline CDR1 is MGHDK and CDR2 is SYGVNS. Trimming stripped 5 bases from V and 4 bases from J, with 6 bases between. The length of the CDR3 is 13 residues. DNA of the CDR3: TGTGCCAGCAGTTACTCCGGGGCCAACGTCCTGACTTTC. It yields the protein CASSYSGANVLTF.

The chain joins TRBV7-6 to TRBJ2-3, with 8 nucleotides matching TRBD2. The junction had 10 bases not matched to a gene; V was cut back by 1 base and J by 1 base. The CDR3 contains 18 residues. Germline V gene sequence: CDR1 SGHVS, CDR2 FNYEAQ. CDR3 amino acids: CASSLEGRIGRGTDTQYF. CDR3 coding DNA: TGTGCCAGCAGCTTAGAGGGGCGGATCGGGAGGGGCACAGATACGCAGTATTTT. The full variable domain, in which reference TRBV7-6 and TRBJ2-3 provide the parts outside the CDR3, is GAGVSQSPRYKVTKRGQDVALRCDPISGHVSLYWYRQALGQGPEFLTYFNYEAQQDKSGLPNDRFSAERPEGSISTLTIQRTEQRDSAMYRCASSLEGRIGRGTDTQYFGPGTRLTVL.

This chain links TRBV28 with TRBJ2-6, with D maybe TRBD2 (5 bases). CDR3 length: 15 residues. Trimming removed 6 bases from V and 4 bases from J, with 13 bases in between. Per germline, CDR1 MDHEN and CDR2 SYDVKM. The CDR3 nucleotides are TGTGCCAGCAGAACAGCGGTCCGGGGGGCCAACGTCCTGACTTTC. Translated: CASRTAVRGANVLTF. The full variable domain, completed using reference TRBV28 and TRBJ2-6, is DVKVTQSSRYLVKRTGEKVFLECVQDMDHENMFWYRQDPGLGLRLIYFSYDVKMKEKGDIPEGYSVSREKKERFSLILESASTNQTSMYLCASRTAVRGANVLTFGAGSRLTVL.

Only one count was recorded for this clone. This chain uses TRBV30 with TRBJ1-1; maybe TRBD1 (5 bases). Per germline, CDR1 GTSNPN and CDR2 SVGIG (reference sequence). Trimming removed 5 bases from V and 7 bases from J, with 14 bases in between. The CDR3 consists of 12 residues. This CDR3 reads CAWGTTRGEAFF. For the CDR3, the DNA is TGTGCCTGGGGCACCACGAGGGGTGAAGCTTTCTTT. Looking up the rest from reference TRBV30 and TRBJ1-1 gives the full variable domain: SQTIHQWPATLVQPVGSPLSLECTVEGTSNPNLYWYRQAAGRGLQLLFYSVGIGQISSEVPQNLSASRPQDRQFILSSKKLLLSDSGFYLCAWGTTRGEAFFGQGTRLTVV.

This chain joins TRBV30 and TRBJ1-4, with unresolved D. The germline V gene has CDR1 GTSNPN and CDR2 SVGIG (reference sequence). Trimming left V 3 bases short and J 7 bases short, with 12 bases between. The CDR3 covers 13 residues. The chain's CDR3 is CAWRVKSSEKLFF. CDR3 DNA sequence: TGTGCCTGGAGGGTCAAATCCTCTGAAAAACTGTTTTTT.

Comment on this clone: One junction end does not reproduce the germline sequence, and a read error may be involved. The CDR3 DNA sequence: TGTGCCAGCCGTTTGGCGATTAACTATGGCTACACCTTC. This gives the protein CASRLAINYGYTF. The chain joins TRBV27 to TRBJ1-2; D not certain. Germline V gene sequence: CDR1 MNHEY, CDR2 SMNVEV (reference sequence). The CDR3 is 13 residues long.

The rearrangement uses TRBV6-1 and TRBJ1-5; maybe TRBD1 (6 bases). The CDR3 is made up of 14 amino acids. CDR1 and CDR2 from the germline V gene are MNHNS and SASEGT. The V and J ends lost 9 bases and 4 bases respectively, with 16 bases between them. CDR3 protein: CASILGASNQPQHF. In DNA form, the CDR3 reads TGTGCCAGTATCCTGGGGGCCTCTAATCAGCCCCAGCATTTT.

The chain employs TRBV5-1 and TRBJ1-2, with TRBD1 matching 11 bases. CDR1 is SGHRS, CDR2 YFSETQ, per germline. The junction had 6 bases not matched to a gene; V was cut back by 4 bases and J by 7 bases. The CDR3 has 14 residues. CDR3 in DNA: TGCGCCAGCAGCCGGGACAGGGGGACGGGTGGCTACACCTTC. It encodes CASSRDRGTGGYTF.

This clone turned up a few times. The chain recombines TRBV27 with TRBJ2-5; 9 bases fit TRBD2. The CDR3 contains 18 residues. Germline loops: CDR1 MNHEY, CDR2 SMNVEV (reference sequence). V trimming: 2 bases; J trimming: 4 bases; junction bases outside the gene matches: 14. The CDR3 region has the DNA TGTGCCAGCAGTTTAAAAGTGGGCGGCGGGGGGGCTAGAGAGACCCAGTACTTC. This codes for CASSLKVGGGGARETQYF.

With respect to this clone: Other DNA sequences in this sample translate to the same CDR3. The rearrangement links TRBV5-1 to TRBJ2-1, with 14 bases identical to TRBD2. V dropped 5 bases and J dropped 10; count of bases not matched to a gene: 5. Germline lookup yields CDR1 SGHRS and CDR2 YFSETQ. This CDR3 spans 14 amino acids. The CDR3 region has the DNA TGCGCCAGCAGTCGGACTAGCGGGGGGTCCGAGCAGTTCTTC. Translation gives CASSRTSGGSEQFF.

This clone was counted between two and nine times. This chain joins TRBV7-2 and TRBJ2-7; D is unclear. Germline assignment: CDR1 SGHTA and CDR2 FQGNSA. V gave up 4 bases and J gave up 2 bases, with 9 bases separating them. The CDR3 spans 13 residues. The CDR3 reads CASSSRVAYEQYF. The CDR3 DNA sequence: TGTGCCAGCAGCTCCCGGGTCGCCTACGAGCAGTACTTC.

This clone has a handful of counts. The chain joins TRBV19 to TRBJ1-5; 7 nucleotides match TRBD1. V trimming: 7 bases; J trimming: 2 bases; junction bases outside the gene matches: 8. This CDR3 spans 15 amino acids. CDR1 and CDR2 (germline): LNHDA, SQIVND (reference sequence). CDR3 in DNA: TGTGCCAGTACCCCGACAGGGCCGGGCAATCAGCCCCAGCATTTT. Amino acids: CASTPTGPGNQPQHF.

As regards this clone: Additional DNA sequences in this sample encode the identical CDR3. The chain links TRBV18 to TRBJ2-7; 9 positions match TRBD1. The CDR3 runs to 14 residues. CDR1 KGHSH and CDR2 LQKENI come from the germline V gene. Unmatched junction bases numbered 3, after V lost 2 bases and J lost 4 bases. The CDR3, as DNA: TGTGCCAGCTCACCAGGGACAGGGTTATACGAGCAGTACTTC. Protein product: CASSPGTGLYEQYF.

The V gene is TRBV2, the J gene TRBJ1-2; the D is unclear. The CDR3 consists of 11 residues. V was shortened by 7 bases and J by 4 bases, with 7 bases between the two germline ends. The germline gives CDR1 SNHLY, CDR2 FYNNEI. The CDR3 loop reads CASTPRYGYTF. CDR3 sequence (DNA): TGTGCCAGCACCCCGCGCTATGGCTACACCTTC.

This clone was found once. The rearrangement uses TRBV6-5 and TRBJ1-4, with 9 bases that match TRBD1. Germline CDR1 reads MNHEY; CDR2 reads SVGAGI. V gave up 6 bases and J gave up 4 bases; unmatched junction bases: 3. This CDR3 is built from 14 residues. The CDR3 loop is CASSGTGHNEKLFF. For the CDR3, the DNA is TGTGCCAGCAGCGGGACAGGGCATAATGAAAAACTGTTTTTT.

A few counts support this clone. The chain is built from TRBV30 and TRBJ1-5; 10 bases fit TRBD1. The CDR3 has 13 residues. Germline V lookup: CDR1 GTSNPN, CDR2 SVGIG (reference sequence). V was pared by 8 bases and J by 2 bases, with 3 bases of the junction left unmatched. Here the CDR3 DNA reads TGTGCCGGGGGGACAGGGGGCAATCAGCCCCAGCATTTT. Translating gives CAGGTGGNQPQHF. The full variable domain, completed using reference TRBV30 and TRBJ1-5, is SQTIHQWPATLVQPVGSPLSLECTVEGTSNPNLYWYRQAAGRGLQLLFYSVGIGQISSEVPQNLSASRPQDRQFILSSKKLLLSDSGFYLCAGGTGGNQPQHFGDGTRLSIL.

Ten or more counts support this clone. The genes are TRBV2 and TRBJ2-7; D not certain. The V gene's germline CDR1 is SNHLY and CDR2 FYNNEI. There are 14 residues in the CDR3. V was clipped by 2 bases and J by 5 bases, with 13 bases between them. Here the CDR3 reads CASSEWFASHEQYF. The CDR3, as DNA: TGTGCCAGCAGTGAATGGTTTGCATCCCACGAGCAGTACTTC.

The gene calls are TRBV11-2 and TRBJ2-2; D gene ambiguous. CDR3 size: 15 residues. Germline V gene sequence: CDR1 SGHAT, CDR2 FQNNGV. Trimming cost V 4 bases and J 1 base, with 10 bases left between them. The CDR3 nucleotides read TGTGCCAGCAGCTCTCGACCGGGGAACACCGGGGAGCTGTTTTTT. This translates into CASSSRPGNTGELFF. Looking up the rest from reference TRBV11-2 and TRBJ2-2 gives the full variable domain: EAGVAQSPRYKIIEKRQSVAFWCNPISGHATLYWYQQILGQGPKLLIQFQNNGVVDDSQLPKDRFSAERLKGVDSTLKIQPAKLEDSAVYLCASSSRPGNTGELFFGEGSRLTVL.

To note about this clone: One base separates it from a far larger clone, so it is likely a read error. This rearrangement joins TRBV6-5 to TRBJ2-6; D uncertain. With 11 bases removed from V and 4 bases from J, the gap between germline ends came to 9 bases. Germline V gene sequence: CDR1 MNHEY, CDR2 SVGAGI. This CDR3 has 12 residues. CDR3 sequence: CAAAEGANVLTF. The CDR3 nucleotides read TGTGCCGCGGCGGAAGGGGCCAACGTCCTGACTTTC.